This TCR beta chain was identified in a study of cytomegalovirus exposure and HLA in healthy donors. The PCR used 60 Vbeta and 13 Jbeta primers. The method was immunoSEQ multiplex PCR; TCRdb's version includes in-frame clones alone and lacks a portion of them. In the table there are about 120,000 clones, around 79% of which are singletons. V dropped 5 bases and J dropped 1 base, with 11 bases sitting between them. CDR1 and CDR2 (germline): MNHEY, SVGAGI. CDR3 size: 14 residues. Input material: PBMCs. This clonotype originated in a young woman in good health and CMV-seronegative. J is TRBJ1-1 and V is TRBV6-5; TRBD1 is a possible D gene (5 bases). The CDR3 coding sequence is TGTGCCAGCAGTCCCTGGGGGGGGAACACTGAAGCTTTCTTT. This sequence encodes CASSPWGGNTEAFF.